This is a list of T cell receptor beta chains from one sample in a study of OX40 agonist ivuxolimab in advanced cancers. Sequenced by immunoSEQ multiplex PCR; TCRdb stores in-frame clones only, minus some. The repertoire holds 20,000 or so clones, more than 75% seen once, with around 10% in the top ten. Material: CD4+ or CD8+ T cells sorted from blood, obtained in a trial of the OX40 agonist ivuxolimab. These receptors were obtained from an adult with an advanced solid tumor such as melanoma, head and neck, liver or kidney cancer. CDR3s include the opening cysteine and the closing phenylalanine or tryptophan. The D gene is left open where the match is weak. The size field is filled for only some rows; it gives once, few, many or a size class.

>TRBD2|TRBJ2-7|16|-|TRBV5-6
TGTGCCAGCAGCTTGGCGAGCGGGGGCTTCTCCTACGAGCAGTACTTC
CASSLASGGFSYEQYF
>-|TRBJ1-2|13|-|TRBV5-1
TGCGCCAGCAGCTTGGAAAACGGTTACGGCTACACCTTC
CASSLENGYGYTF
>-|TRBJ2-2|14|-|TRBV7-9
TGTGCCAGCAGACCCCCCGGGAGCACCGGGGAGCTGTTTTTT
CASRPPGSTGELFF
>-|TRBJ2-5|15|-|TRBV11-2
TGTGCCAGCAGCTTAGGTGGGCAGGGGAGGGAGACCCAGTACTTC
CASSLGGQGRETQYF
>-|TRBJ2-1|13|-|TRBV2
TGTGCCAGCAGTGGTATGCTAAACAATGAGCAGTTCTTC
CASSGMLNNEQFF
>-|TRBJ2-1|16|once|TRBV19
TGTGCCAGCCTAAGAACCGAATCCAGCTCCTACAATGAGCAGTTCTTC
CASLRTESSSYNEQFF
>-|TRBJ2-3|14|-|TRBV7-8
TGTGCCAGCAGCTTAAAACGGTACACAGATACGCAGTATTTT
CASSLKRYTDTQYF
>-|TRBJ1-3|14|-|TRBV5-1
TGCGCCAGCAGCTTGGAGGGAGTTGGAAACACCATATATTTT
CASSLEGVGNTIYF
>-|TRBJ1-2|15|-|TRBV5-5
TGTGCCAGCAGCCTTAGGTTTAACAACGACTATGGCTACACCTTC
CASSLRFNNDYGYTF
>TRBD2|TRBJ2-3|16|-|TRBV9
TGTGCCAGCAGCACCCGTCGGGGGGACCGCACAGATACGCAGTATTTT
CASSTRRGDRTDTQYF
>-|TRBJ2-7|12|-|TRBV10-3
TGTGCCATCAGTGACAGCTCCTACGAGCAGTACTTC
CAISDSSYEQYF
>-|TRBJ1-4|14|-|TRBV10-3
TGTGCCATCAGTGAGGGGGGGTTCGATGAAAAACTGTTTTTT
CAISEGGFDEKLFF
>TRBD2|TRBJ2-3|14|-|TRBV27
TGTGCCAGCAGTTTAGCTAGCGGTGGCGATACGCAGTATTTT
CASSLASGGDTQYF
>TRBD1|TRBJ1-2|12|-|TRBV29-1
TGCAGCGCCTCACAGGGGATCTATGGCTACACCTTC
CSASQGIYGYTF
>-|TRBJ1-2|16|-|TRBV18
TGTGCCAGCACCGGGGGGGCCGCTTACCTAGGAGGTGGCTACACCTTC
CASTGGAAYLGGGYTF
>TRBD1|TRBJ2-3|16|once|TRBV27
TGTGCCAGCAGTGCCAAATACAGGGGGCGCGGAGATACGCAGTATTTT
CASSAKYRGRGDTQYF
>TRBD1|TRBJ1-4|15|once|TRBV7-9
TGTGCCAGCAGCTCGCCGGGACAGGGGAATGAAAAACTGTTTTTT
CASSSPGQGNEKLFF
>-|TRBJ2-7|12|-|TRBV9
TGTGCCAGCAGCCCCGGGTCCCAGGAGCAGTACTTC
CASSPGSQEQYF
>-|TRBJ2-7|14|once|TRBV7-9
TGTGCCAGCAGCCCTTGTTGCGGGGTCTACGAGCAGTACTTC
CASSPCCGVYEQYF
>-|TRBJ2-7|12|-|TRBV29-1
TGCAGCGTCGACACGGAAACCTACGAGCAGTACTTC
CSVDTETYEQYF
>TRBD2|TRBJ2-1|15|-|TRBV6-1
TGTGCCAGCAGTGAACTAGCGGGAGAAGACAATGAGCAGTTCTTC
CASSELAGEDNEQFF
>TRBD2|TRBJ2-7|15|-|TRBV10-3
TGTGCCATCACCCTAGGGGAGGGCCGCACCTACGAGCAGTACTTC
CAITLGEGRTYEQYF
>-|TRBJ2-3|14|-|TRBV7-9
TGTGCCAGCTTGAGCGGAAGCCTCACAGATACGCAGTATTTT
CASLSGSLTDTQYF
>TRBD1|TRBJ2-7|14|-|TRBV5-4
TGTGCCAGCAGCTCGGGACAGGGTGGCTACGAGCAGTACTTC
CASSSGQGGYEQYF
>-|TRBJ1-2|13|-|TRBV29-1
TGCAGCGTTGAAGACGGGACTAACTATGGCTACACCTTC
CSVEDGTNYGYTF
>-|TRBJ1-6|15|-|TRBV6-5
TGTGCCAGCAGTTACTCGTCCCCAGACAATTCACCCCTCCACTTT
CASSYSSPDNSPLHF
>-|TRBJ2-4|16|-|TRBV10-2
TGCGCCAGCAGTGAGAACCCCGGAGGGGCCAAAAACATTCAGTACTTC
CASSENPGGAKNIQYF
>TRBD2|TRBJ2-1|13|-|TRBV30
TGTGCCTGGGGGAGGGGCGCCTACAATGAGCAGTTCTTC
CAWGRGAYNEQFF
>-|TRBJ1-4|15|once|TRBV6-1
TGTGCCAGCAACCCCGGGCCCGCAACTAATGAAAAACTGTTTTTT
CASNPGPATNEKLFF
>TRBD1|TRBJ2-7|16|-|TRBV6-5
TGTGCCAGCAGTTACTCCTCGGGACAGACCTCCTACGAGCAGTACTTC
CASSYSSGQTSYEQYF
>-|TRBJ1-4|16|-|TRBV19
TGTGCCAGTAGTATAGCCGGGATTAGAACTAATGAAAAACTGTTTTTT
CASSIAGIRTNEKLFF
>-|TRBJ2-7|14|-|TRBV5-4
TGTGCCAGCAGCCACGGGACAAGTGGTTACGAGCAGTACTTC
CASSHGTSGYEQYF
>TRBD2|TRBJ2-1|17|-|TRBV9
TGTGCCAGCAGCGTAGGTGGAAGTGGGTCTAGCGGAGGTGAGCAGTTCTTC
CASSVGGSGSSGGEQFF
>-|TRBJ1-1|11|-|TRBV27
TGTGCCAGCTGGAAGAACACTGAAGCTTTCTTT
CASWKNTEAFF